Each of the 23 T cell receptor beta chains below was sequenced from the same sample in a study of cytomegalovirus exposure and HLA in healthy donors. In the PCR, 60 Vbeta and 13 Jbeta primers were used. Libraries were prepared by immunoSEQ multiplex PCR; TCRdb keeps only in-frame clonotypes and omits some of them. The table includes about 160,000 clones, about 77% detected once. The specimen was PBMCs. The source of these receptors is a woman in her forties or fifties in good health and CMV-seronegative.

This clone occurred once. The chain links TRBV5-6 to TRBJ1-2; D gene uncertain. The CDR3 is 15 amino acids. V gave up 4 bases and J gave up 0 bases, with 13 bases separating them. Germline CDR1 is SGHDT and CDR2 is YYEEEE. The CDR3 DNA reads TGTGCCAGCAGCGGGCGGAGGTCAGCTAACTATGGCTACACCTTC. Its protein is CASSGRRSANYGYTF.

This clone was seen more than once but under ten times. V gene TRBV5-1 combines with J gene TRBJ1-1, with D perhaps TRBD1 (5 bases). This CDR3 is 14 amino acids long. V was clipped by 4 bases and J by 2 bases, with 12 bases between them. Germline V gene sequence: CDR1 SGHRS, CDR2 YFSETQ. In nucleotides, the CDR3 is TGCGCCAGCAGCCGCGGGACGGCCAACACTGAAGCTTTCTTT. As protein: CASSRGTANTEAFF.

The rearrangement joins TRBV28 to TRBJ1-3; D is possibly TRBD1 (5 bases). The CDR3 sequence is 14 residues long. V was cut by 7 bases and J by 0 bases, with 10 bases left in between. Germline V CDR1 and CDR2: MDHEN, SYDVKM. The CDR3 DNA sequence: TGTGCCAGCATTGGGGCCGCCTCTGGAAACACCATATATTTT. This sequence encodes CASIGAASGNTIYF.

Here the CDR3 reads CASRTQGNTGELFF. The CDR3 DNA is TGTGCCAGCAGAACACAGGGAAACACCGGGGAGCTGTTTTTT. The chain has TRBV7-2 and TRBJ2-2, with a tentative D call TRBD1 (6 bases). CDR3 length: 14 residues. V was cut by 6 bases and J by 2 bases, with 10 bases left in between. The germline gives CDR1 SGHTA, CDR2 FQGNSA.

The chain recombines TRBV28 with TRBJ1-5, with 7 bases identical to TRBD1. V was pared by 5 bases and J by 3 bases, with 7 bases of the junction left unmatched. The length of the CDR3 is 15 residues. CDR1 MDHEN and CDR2 SYDVKM come from the germline V gene. The CDR3 coding sequence is TGTGCCAGCAGTACCCTGGACAGGTCCAATCAGCCCCAGCATTTT. Encoded protein: CASSTLDRSNQPQHF.

This clone was found once. This chain links TRBV19 with TRBJ1-5; D is undetermined. Germline V gene sequence: CDR1 LNHDA, CDR2 SQIVND (reference sequence). The CDR3 runs 13 residues. The V gene lost 5 bases and the J gene lost 2 bases, with 7 bases spanning the gap. As DNA, the CDR3 is TGTGCCAGTAGTCGCTCGGGCAATCAGCCCCAGCATTTT. Encoded protein: CASSRSGNQPQHF.

The rearrangement joins TRBV4-3 to TRBJ2-2; possibly TRBD1 for D (6 bases). The CDR3 is 12 residues long. Germline CDR1 and CDR2: LGHNA and YSLEER. Trimming cost V 9 bases and J 6 bases, with 11 bases left between them. The CDR3 bases are TGCGCCAGTCTAGGGGGTCCCGGGGAGCTGTTTTTT. It is translated as CASLGGPGELFF.

This clone occurred a few times. The chain uses TRBV6-5 and TRBJ2-7, with a weak D call TRBD1 (6 bases). The germline gives CDR1 MNHEY, CDR2 SVGAGI. The CDR3 covers 16 residues. The germline V and J ends were trimmed by 2 bases and 4 bases, with 18 bases remaining between them. CDR3 loop: CASSYESRQEHYEQYF. The CDR3 nucleotides are TGTGCCAGCAGTTACGAGTCGAGACAGGAGCATTACGAGCAGTACTTC.

The J gene is TRBJ2-7, the V gene TRBV15, with 10 bases fitting TRBD2. Losses at the gene ends were 1 base for V and 7 bases for J; bases not matched to a gene: 13. The CDR3 totals 17 residues. CDR1 and CDR2 (germline): LNHNV, YYDKDF (reference sequence). The chain's CDR3 is CATSRAGLSSGRGEQYF. The CDR3 DNA sequence: TGTGCCACCAGCAGAGCAGGGTTGTCTAGCGGGAGAGGAGAGCAGTACTTC.

The rearrangement links TRBV28 to TRBJ1-2; D is possibly TRBD1 (5 bases). There are 17 residues in the CDR3. Trimming cost V 3 bases and J 0 bases, with 17 bases left between them. CDR1 is MDHEN, CDR2 SYDVKM, per germline. CDR3 sequence: CASSFQGPRLANYGYTF. CDR3 nucleotide sequence: TGTGCCAGCAGTTTTCAGGGCCCCAGGCTAGCTAACTATGGCTACACCTTC.

This chain connects TRBV7-2 to TRBJ2-1; 9 bases fit TRBD2. J gave up 0 bases and V 3 bases, and 0 bases lay outside the gene matches. Germline CDR1 and CDR2: SGHTA and FQGNSA. The CDR3 runs 15 residues. CDR3 amino acids: CASSFSGSSYNEQFF. CDR3 nucleotides: TGTGCCAGCAGCTTTAGCGGGAGCTCCTACAATGAGCAGTTCTTC.

This rearrangement joins TRBV18 to TRBJ1-4; 8 nucleotides agree with TRBD1. CDR1 is KGHSH, CDR2 LQKENI, per germline. This CDR3 comprises 16 residues. With 3 bases clipped from V and 7 bases from J, the junction kept 10 bases outside the gene matches. CDR3 in amino acids: CASSPSTGERFEKLFF. CDR3 in DNA: TGTGCCAGCTCACCGTCGACAGGGGAGAGGTTTGAAAAACTGTTTTTT.

The CDR3 DNA is TGCGCCAGCAGCCAAGATAATCGGGGGGAGGGAGGGGAGCTGTTTTTT. Translation: CASSQDNRGEGGELFF. The chain joins TRBV4-3 to TRBJ2-2; 7 nucleotides agree with TRBD2. The CDR3 runs to 16 residues. V shed 0 bases, J shed 8 bases, and the junction held 9 bases outside the gene matches. Germline loops: CDR1 LGHNA, CDR2 YSLEER.

V gene TRBV4-2 combines with J gene TRBJ2-7, with TRBD2 identical over 12 bases. CDR1 and CDR2 from the germline V gene are LGHNA and YNFKEQ. The CDR3 contains 17 residues. V shed 0 bases, J shed 4 bases, and the junction held 7 bases outside the gene matches. The CDR3 is CASSQDRASGRDYEQYF. The CDR3 coding sequence is TGTGCCAGCAGCCAAGATAGGGCTAGCGGGAGGGATTACGAGCAGTACTTC.

The chain is built from TRBV9 and TRBJ2-2; a possible D gene is TRBD2 (6 bases). The V and J ends lost 0 bases and 0 bases respectively, with 6 bases between them. Germline CDR1 and CDR2: SGDLS and YYNGEE. CDR3 length: 15 residues. CDR3 sequence (DNA): TGTGCCAGCAGCGTAGGGGGGGCGAACACCGGGGAGCTGTTTTTT. Encoded protein: CASSVGGANTGELFF. Looking up the rest from reference TRBV9 and TRBJ2-2 gives the full variable domain: DSGVTQTPKHLITATGQRVTLRCSPRSGDLSVYWYQQSLDQGLQFLIQYYNGEERAKGNILERFSAQQFPDLHSELNLSSLELGDSALYFCASSVGGANTGELFFGEGSRLTVL.

The rearrangement uses TRBV10-3 and TRBJ2-1; 9 bases agree with TRBD2. CDR1 and CDR2 from the germline V gene are ENHRY and SYGVKD. This CDR3 is built from 15 residues. The J segment lost 8 bases and the V segment lost 5 bases, leaving 10 bases of the junction unmatched. DNA for the CDR3: TGTGCCATCAGTCCTAGCGGGAACAAAGGGGATGAGCAGTTCTTC. Translation: CAISPSGNKGDEQFF.

The chain uses TRBV27 and TRBJ2-3, with 8 bases aligning to TRBD1. The CDR3 is 15 amino acids. CDR1 is MNHEY and CDR2 is SMNVEV in the germline V gene (reference sequence). V shed 7 bases, J shed 3 bases, and the junction held 9 bases outside the gene matches. The CDR3 sequence: CASNRGRGLTDTQYF. CDR3 DNA: TGTGCCAGCAACAGGGGGAGAGGATTAACAGATACGCAGTATTTT.

The rearrangement uses TRBV2 and TRBJ2-3; 11 bases fit TRBD2. Germline V gene data show CDR1 as SNHLY and CDR2 as FYNNEI. V dropped 6 bases and J dropped 3; count of bases not matched to a gene: 5. CDR3 length equals 15 residues. This CDR3 is CASRGTSGRTDTQYF. CDR3 in DNA: TGTGCCAGCAGAGGGACTAGCGGTAGGACAGATACGCAGTATTTT. Using reference TRBV2 and TRBJ2-3 for the parts outside the CDR3, the full variable domain is EPEVTQTPSHQVTQMGQEVILRCVPISNHLYFYWYRQILGQKVEFLVSFYNNEISEKSEIFDDQFSVERPDGSNFTLKIRSTKLEDSAMYFCASRGTSGRTDTQYFGPGTRLTVL.

J is TRBJ1-5 and V is TRBV10-1; a weak D match, TRBD1 (5 bases). Germline assignment: CDR1 WNHNN and CDR2 SYGVQD (reference sequence). The CDR3 extends over 14 amino acids. Trimming left V 0 bases short and J 7 bases short, with 10 bases between. In DNA form, the CDR3 reads TGCGCCAGCAGTGAGTCGTCGGGGGGACAGCCCCAGCATTTT. Translating gives CASSESSGGQPQHF.

This clone has just a few counts. This chain links TRBV19 with TRBJ1-3; weak D call: TRBD1 (5 bases). Looked up from germline, CDR1 is LNHDA and CDR2 is SQIVND (reference sequence). This CDR3 is 17 amino acids long. The V end lost 2 bases, the J end lost 2 bases, and 16 bases lay between the germline ends. This chain's CDR3 is CASSIYIAGTPGNTIYF. CDR3 nucleotide sequence: TGTGCCAGTAGTATATATATTGCGGGGACGCCTGGAAACACCATATATTTT.

The chain uses TRBV7-8 and TRBJ1-1; D is undetermined. The length of the CDR3 is 15 residues. The germline gives CDR1 SGHVS, CDR2 FQNEAQ. Trimming removed 1 base from V and 4 bases from J, with 13 bases in between. The CDR3 loop is CASSLGGGTVTEAFF. In DNA, the CDR3 is TGTGCCAGCAGCTTAGGAGGAGGTACAGTCACTGAAGCTTTCTTT.

The chain couples TRBV18 to TRBJ1-5; 8 bases map to TRBD1. Germline loops: CDR1 KGHSH, CDR2 LQKENI. The CDR3 loop spans 15 amino acids. The junction had 5 bases not matched to a gene; V was cut back by 3 bases and J by 4 bases. This chain's CDR3 is CASSPATGGNQPQHF. The CDR3 DNA is TGTGCCAGCTCACCGGCAACAGGGGGAAATCAGCCCCAGCATTTT.

J is TRBJ2-2 and V is TRBV7-2, with TRBD2 matching 16 bases. The germline V gene encodes CDR1 SGHTA and CDR2 FQGNSA. Losses at the gene ends were 5 bases for V and 5 bases for J; bases not matched to a gene: 2. The CDR3 totals 16 residues. The CDR3 reads CASSRGLAGGTGELFF. The CDR3 nucleotides read TGTGCCAGCAGCCGGGGACTAGCGGGAGGGACCGGGGAGCTGTTTTTT.